A selection of T cell receptor beta chains follows, all from one sample in a study of liver allograft versus peripheral blood T cells. Using its own MiXCR run on the reads, TCRdb lists one record per CDR3 protein. Found here are approximately 11,000 distinct CDR3 sequences, roughly 23% of them singletons; the top ten hold 1.5% to 2%. These receptor sequences come from a human patient who had a liver transplant. Some T cells may trace back to the graft donor. Each CDR3 is given with its conserved first and last residue. The D gene is left open where the match is weak. Only part of the rows carry a size: once, few, many, or a class if the clone is expanded.

D gene | CDR3 length | clone size | J gene | V gene | CDR3 DNA | CDR3 protein
NA | 12 | few | TRBJ2-7 | TRBV30 | TGTGCCTGGAACGGGCTCACCTACGAGCAGTACTTC | CAWNGLTYEQYF
TRBD1 | 17 | NA | TRBJ1-6 | TRBV5-3 | TGTGCCAGAAGACTCGGACAGGCGAGCTCCTATAATTCACCCCTCCACTTT | CARRLGQASSYNSPLHF
NA | 12 | few | TRBJ2-2 | TRBV6-2/TRBV6-3 | TGTGCCAGCAGGAGGAGCACCGGGGAGCTGTTTTTT | CASRRSTGELFF
TRBD1 | 15 | few | TRBJ1-6 | TRBV12-3/TRBV12-4 | TGTGCCAGCAGTTGGACAGGGGCCTATAATTCACCCCTCCACTTT | CASSWTGAYNSPLHF
NA | 18 | NA | TRBJ2-7 | TRBV6-2/TRBV6-3 | TGTGCCAGCAGTTATCCTGCCTGGGGGGGCGGGAGTCTCTACGAGCAGTACTTC | CASSYPAWGGGSLYEQYF
NA | 13 | medium-sized | TRBJ1-5 | TRBV6-5 | TGTGCCAGCAGCCCTAGCTTGGGGTTTCGCCAGCATTTT | CASSPSLGFRQHF
NA | 14 | medium-sized | TRBJ1-2 | TRBV10-3 | TGTGCCATCAGTGAGGCAACAGGGTACTATGGCTACACCTTC | CAISEATGYYGYTF
NA | 13 | medium-sized | TRBJ1-1 | TRBV6-2/TRBV6-3 | TGTGCCAGCAGTTACGGGCGGAACACTGAAGCTTTCTTT | CASSYGRNTEAFF
NA | 15 | many | TRBJ1-4 | TRBV29-1 | TGCAGCGTTGTATCCTGGGGAGAGGCTAATGAAAAACTGTTTTTT | CSVVSWGEANEKLFF
TRBD2 | 16 | medium-sized | TRBJ2-7 | TRBV6-2/TRBV6-3 | TGTGCCAGCAGTCCTCGTTGGTCGGGGGGTGTGTACGAGCAGTACTTC | CASSPRWSGGVYEQYF
NA | 15 | medium-sized | TRBJ1-5 | TRBV5-6 | TGTGCCAGCAGCTTGTACGGGGCTAGCAATCAGCCCCAGCATTTT | CASSLYGASNQPQHF
NA | 13 | NA | TRBJ2-6 | TRBV10-3 | TGTGCCATCAGGGGGTCTGGGGCCAACGTCCTGACTTTC | CAIRGSGANVLTF
NA | 13 | NA | TRBJ1-2 | TRBV7-2 | TGTGCCAGCAGCATAATCCAAGTATCTGGCTACACCTTC | CASSIIQVSGYTF
NA | 14 | medium-sized | TRBJ1-1 | TRBV6-5 | TGTGCCAGCAGCCGGTATCGCTTGGGTTCTGAAGCTTTCTTT | CASSRYRLGSEAFF
NA | 15 | medium-sized | TRBJ1-6 | TRBV5-6 | TGTGCCAGCAGCTTCGTTCAGCCCTATAATTCACCCCTCCACTTT | CASSFVQPYNSPLHF
TRBD1 | 16 | NA | TRBJ1-2 | TRBV27 | TGTGCCAGCAGTTTGGGGACAGGCGATAGAAGGTATGGCTACACCTTC | CASSLGTGDRRYGYTF
TRBD1 | 14 | few | TRBJ2-5 | TRBV29-1 | TGCAGCGTTGCCAGGACAGGGGTCGGGGAGACCCAGTACTTC | CSVARTGVGETQYF
TRBD2 | 15 | NA | TRBJ2-7 | TRBV5-4 | TGTGCCAGAAGCCATACTAGCGGGGAGACCTACGAGCAGTACTTC | CARSHTSGETYEQYF
NA | 14 | few | TRBJ2-7 | TRBV18 | TGTGCCAGCTCACTCCGGGGGGCCGTGCGCGAGCAGTACTTC | CASSLRGAVREQYF
NA | 16 | NA | TRBJ1-2 | TRBV7-9 | TGTGCCAGCAGACCTCCAGGCAGGGGAATAGGGTATGGCTACACCTTC | CASRPPGRGIGYGYTF
NA | 13 | few | TRBJ1-2 | TRBV6-2/TRBV6-3 | TGTGCCAGCAGTGACGGACTCATCTATGGCTACACCTTC | CASSDGLIYGYTF
NA | 12 | medium-sized | TRBJ2-7 | TRBV29-1 | TGCAGCGTTGCGCAGGGATTCTACGAGCAGTACTTC | CSVAQGFYEQYF
NA | 15 | NA | TRBJ2-7 | TRBV28 | TGTGCCAGCAGTTTAGGGGGGGGGGCGGCCCTCGAGCAGTACTTC | CASSLGGGAALEQYF
TRBD1 | 12 | few | TRBJ1-2 | TRBV20-1 | TGCAGTACCAACAGACAGGGGAATGGCTACACCTTC | CSTNRQGNGYTF
NA | 11 | medium-sized | TRBJ1-2 | TRBV29-1 | TGCAGCGTCCGGGGCGCTTATGGCTACACCTTC | CSVRGAYGYTF
NA | 11 | NA | TRBJ1-1 | TRBV19 | TGTACCAGTACAGGGTTCACTGAAGCTTTCTTT | CTSTGFTEAFF
NA | 12 | NA | TRBJ2-1 | TRBV5-4 | TGTGCCAGCAGCTTGGTAGCGACCGAGCAGTTCTTC | CASSLVATEQFF
NA | 13 | medium-sized | TRBJ2-7 | TRBV18 | TGTGCCAGCTCAGGGTCAGGTTACTACGAGCAGTACTTC | CASSGSGYYEQYF
NA | 14 | few | TRBJ1-6 | TRBV6-1 | TGTGCCAGCAGTGTGGGGCCCTATAATTCACCCCTCCACTTT | CASSVGPYNSPLHF
NA | 12 | NA | TRBJ1-3 | TRBV5-6 | TGTGCCAGCAGCTTTTGGGGGAACAACATATATTTT | CASSFWGNNIYF
NA | 12 | few | TRBJ1-3 | TRBV5-6 | TGTGCCAGCAGCTTTTGGGGGAACACCATATATTTT | CASSFWGNTIYF
NA | 14 | NA | TRBJ1-2 | TRBV20-1 | TGCAGTTCTCGGAGGTCCCTCGCTCTCTATGGCTACACCTTC | CSSRRSLALYGYTF
TRBD1 | 12 | medium-sized | TRBJ2-1 | TRBV6-5 | TGTGCCAGCAGCACGACAGGGAGTGAGCAGTTCTTC | CASSTTGSEQFF
TRBD1 | 15 | medium-sized | TRBJ1-2 | TRBV6-5 | TGTGCCAGCAGTTACGAGGGACAGGGGATCTATGGCTACACCTTC | CASSYEGQGIYGYTF
NA | 11 | medium-sized | TRBJ2-5 | TRBV6-6 | TGTGCCAGCAGCCCTGGAGAGACCCAGTACTTC | CASSPGETQYF
TRBD1 | 15 | medium-sized | TRBJ1-1 | TRBV13 | TGTGCCAGCAGCTTTGCTGGGACAGGGGAGTCCGAAGCTTTCTTT | CASSFAGTGESEAFF
NA | 14 | NA | TRBJ2-1 | TRBV19 | TGTGCCAGTAGTATGAAGCTAACGTACAATGAGCAGTTCTTC | CASSMKLTYNEQFF
NA | 16 | many | TRBJ1-6 | TRBV19 | TGTGCCAGTAGTTTTGAGGAGGTATCCTATAATTCACCCCTCCACTTT | CASSFEEVSYNSPLHF
NA | 15 | NA | TRBJ1-1 | TRBV6-5 | TGTGCCAGCAGCCTCCAACCGAGGGCTAACACTGAAGCTTTCTTT | CASSLQPRANTEAFF
NA | 12 | NA | TRBJ1-4 | TRBV20-1 | TGCAGCGCCGTCGGGGACAATGAAAAACTGTTTTTT | CSAVGDNEKLFF
NA | 15 | NA | TRBJ2-1 | TRBV10-3 | TGTGCCATCAGTGAGATTGGATCCTACATGTATGAGCAGTTCTTC | CAISEIGSYMYEQFF
NA | 13 | few | TRBJ2-7 | TRBV27 | TGTGCCAGCAGCAGACCGGAGGGGTACGAGCAGTACTTC | CASSRPEGYEQYF
TRBD2 | 23 | NA | TRBJ2-1 | TRBV30 | TGTGCCTGGAGTGAGCTCACGCCACTGGGACTAGCGGGAGGACCCAGCTCCTACAATGAGCAGTTCTTC | CAWSELTPLGLAGGPSSYNEQFF
NA | 15 | medium-sized | TRBJ1-5 | TRBV7-2 | TGTGCCAGCAACCGGGCCCCGGGAGTGAATCAGCCCCAGCATTTT | CASNRAPGVNQPQHF
NA | 15 | NA | TRBJ1-2 | TRBV20-1 | TGCAGTGCTAGAGTACCAACATCCCGCTCCGATGGCTACACCTTC | CSARVPTSRSDGYTF
NA | 13 | NA | TRBJ2-7 | TRBV7-3 | TGTGCCAGCAGCCCACAGGGTGGCGACGAGCAGTACTTC | CASSPQGGDEQYF
NA | 13 | NA | TRBJ1-4 | TRBV20-1 | TGCAGTGCTAGAGTGCCGGGACATGAAAAACTGTTTTTT | CSARVPGHEKLFF
TRBD2 | 15 | medium-sized | TRBJ2-7 | TRBV18 | TGTGCCAGCTCACCAACACTAGCGGGGACCTACGAGCAGTACTTC | CASSPTLAGTYEQYF
NA | 12 | few | TRBJ2-7 | TRBV6-5 | TGTGCCAGCAGTGGGACGTTCTCCGAGCAGTACTTC | CASSGTFSEQYF
TRBD1 | 13 | few | TRBJ1-1 | TRBV12-3/TRBV12-4 | TGTGCCAGCAGTGACAGGGGGCACACTGAAGCTTTCTTT | CASSDRGHTEAFF
NA | 16 | NA | TRBJ2-2 | TRBV18 | TGTGCCAGCTCACCTCTTCTGGGGGGAAGAGCCGGGGAGCTGTTTTTT | CASSPLLGGRAGELFF
NA | 16 | medium-sized | TRBJ2-1 | TRBV6-6 | TGTGCCAGCATAAATTCCGGGACGGAAACCTACAATGAGCAGTTCTTC | CASINSGTETYNEQFF
NA | 14 | few | TRBJ1-2 | TRBV28 | TGTGCCAGCACCCCCCGCGTGGGGTTCGCGGGCTACACCTTC | CASTPRVGFAGYTF
NA | 14 | NA | TRBJ1-2 | TRBV10-3 | TGTGCCATCAATGACAGGACTACTAACTATGGCTACACCTTC | CAINDRTTNYGYTF
NA | 15 | once | TRBJ1-5 | TRBV28 | TGTGCCAGCAGTTTTATCCCAGGGGGCAATCAGCCCCAGCATTTT | CASSFIPGGNQPQHF
NA | 14 | medium-sized | TRBJ1-1 | TRBV6-5 | TGTGCCAGCAGTTACTTTCAGGGCCGCACTGAAGCTTTCTTT | CASSYFQGRTEAFF
NA | 15 | few | TRBJ2-2 | TRBV19 | TGTGCCAGTAGTCTCAATCCAGGGGTTACCGGGGAGCTGTTTTTT | CASSLNPGVTGELFF
NA | 14 | medium-sized | TRBJ2-3 | TRBV19 | TGTGCCGACCTTGGGGCTAGCGGCACAGATACGCAGTATTTT | CADLGASGTDTQYF
NA | 14 | medium-sized | TRBJ2-2 | TRBV6-5 | TGTGCCAGCAGCCGAACTGAGGGAACCGGGGAGCTGTTTTTT | CASSRTEGTGELFF
TRBD1 | 14 | medium-sized | TRBJ1-1 | TRBV5-6 | TGTGCCAGCAGCTCGGACAGGGGGAACACTGAAGCTTTCTTT | CASSSDRGNTEAFF